Given below is one TCR beta chain in context. Its specificity is not known. This CDR3 has 17 amino acids. Trimming cost V 2 bases and J 6 bases; bases outside gene matches: 14. The germline V gene has CDR1 SGDLS and CDR2 YYNGEE. These data belong to a study of T cell repertoires in ileal Crohn's disease. Using immunoSEQ multiplex PCR, the repertoire was profiled, and TCRdb retains in-frame clones only, with some absent. This table holds some 4,000 clones, about 80% found once. General study points: Compared with non-smokers, active smokers at surgery showed more clonal expansions. Clonality above 26.8% at surgery always came with endoscopic recurrence.

Specimen: ileal tissue. This TCR was recovered from an adult with Crohn's disease. This chain connects TRBV9 to TRBJ1-5; 7 bases match TRBD1. Here the CDR3 DNA reads TGTGCCAGCAGCGTTTCCGGTCCCGACAGGGCTAGTCAGCCCCAGCATTTT. This codes for CASSVSGPDRASQPQHF.